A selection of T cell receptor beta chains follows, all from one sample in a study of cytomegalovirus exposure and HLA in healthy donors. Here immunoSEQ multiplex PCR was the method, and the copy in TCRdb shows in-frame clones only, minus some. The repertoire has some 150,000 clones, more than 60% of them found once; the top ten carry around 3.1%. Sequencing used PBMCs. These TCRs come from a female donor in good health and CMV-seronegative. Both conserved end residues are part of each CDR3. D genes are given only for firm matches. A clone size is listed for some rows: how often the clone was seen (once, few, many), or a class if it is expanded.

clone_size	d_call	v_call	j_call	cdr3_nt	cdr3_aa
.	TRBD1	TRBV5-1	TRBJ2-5	TGCGCCAGCAGCTGGGGGACAGGGGGACAAGAGACCCAGTACTTC	CASSWGTGGQETQYF
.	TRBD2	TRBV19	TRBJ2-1	TGTGCCAGTAGTATATTGACTAGCGGTCCGACCTACAATGAGCAGTTCTTC	CASSILTSGPTYNEQFF
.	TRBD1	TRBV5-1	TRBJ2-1	TGCGCCAGCCACCCTCGGGGACAGGGGGCTGATGAGCAGTTCTTC	CASHPRGQGADEQFF
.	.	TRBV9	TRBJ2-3	TGTGCCAGCAGCCGACAAGGGACTTTCGATACGCAGTATTTT	CASSRQGTFDTQYF
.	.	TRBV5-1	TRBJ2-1	TGCGCCAGCACGATCGAGGAACCTACCTACAATGAGCAGTTCTTC	CASTIEEPTYNEQFF
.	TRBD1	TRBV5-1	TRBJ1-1	TGCGCCAGCAGCTCTACTACAGGGGGCGACACTGAAGCTTTCTTT	CASSSTTGGDTEAFF
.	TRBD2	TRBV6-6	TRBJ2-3	TGTGCCAGCAGTGTGACTAGCGGGAGGACAGATACGCAGTATTTT	CASSVTSGRTDTQYF
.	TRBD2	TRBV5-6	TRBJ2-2	TGTGCCAGCAGCTTGGCCCGTCTAGCGGGAGACACCGGGGAGCTGTTTTTT	CASSLARLAGDTGELFF
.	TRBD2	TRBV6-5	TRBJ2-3	TGTGCCAGCAGTTTACTAGCGGGAGTTTCAGATACGCAGTATTTT	CASSLLAGVSDTQYF
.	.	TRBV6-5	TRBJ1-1	TGTGCCAGCAGTCCAGACTTCGACCTTATTTCGGCTTTCTTT	CASSPDFDLISAFF
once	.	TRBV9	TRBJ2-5	TGTGCCAGCAGCGTCGAGGGGGGGGCAGGAGAGACCCAGTACTTC	CASSVEGGAGETQYF
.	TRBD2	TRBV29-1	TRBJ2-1	TGCAGCGGGAAAGGGGCGGGGGGGCCGGGTGAGCAGTTCTTC	CSGKGAGGPGEQFF
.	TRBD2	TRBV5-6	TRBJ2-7	TGTGCCAGCAGCGCCGTGGGTCTAGCGGGAGATCGCTACGAGCAGTACTTC	CASSAVGLAGDRYEQYF
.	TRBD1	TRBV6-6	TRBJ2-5	TGTGCCAGCACCGGACAGGCGGCCGGTGTGCAGTACTTC	CASTGQAAGVQYF
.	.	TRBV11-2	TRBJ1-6	TGTGCCAGCAGCTCACAACCAGGGAATTCACCCCTCCACTTT	CASSSQPGNSPLHF
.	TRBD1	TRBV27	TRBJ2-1	TGTGCCAGCAGTCCCTGGGACAGGCGGGTCCATGAGCAGTTCTTC	CASSPWDRRVHEQFF
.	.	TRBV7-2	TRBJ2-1	TGTGCCAGCAGCTTACTAGAGGGCCCGTACAATGAGCAGTTCTTC	CASSLLEGPYNEQFF
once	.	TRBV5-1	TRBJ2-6	TGCGCCAGCAGCTTAGGTAGAAGGAGCGGGGCCAACGTCCTGACTTTC	CASSLGRRSGANVLTF
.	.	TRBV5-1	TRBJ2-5	TGCGCCAGCAGCCCCCAAGCGAATCTAGGTCAAGAGACCCAGTACTTC	CASSPQANLGQETQYF
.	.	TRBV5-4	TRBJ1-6	TGTGCCAGCAGCTTGGGCGGGGGAAGATTTAATTCACCCCTCCACTTT	CASSLGGGRFNSPLHF
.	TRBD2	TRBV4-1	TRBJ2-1	TGCGCCAGCAGCCAAGAATCGAGCAGGGCTAGCGGGAGGGCCCAGTTCTTC	CASSQESSRASGRAQFF
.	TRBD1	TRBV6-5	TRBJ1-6	TGTGCCAGCAGGAAACCGGGACAGGGGAAATCCCTCCACTTT	CASRKPGQGKSLHF